The TCR beta chain described here comes from a study of T-cell memory formation after mild COVID-19. Study findings and constraints: Clones that contracted from day 15 to 85 were balanced CD4/CD8, while later expanders leaned CD4+.

Comments on this clonotype: Its antigen remains unidentified.

V was clipped by 2 bases and J by 5 bases, with 11 bases between them. The CDR3 length is 14 residues. CDR1 and CDR2 from the germline V gene are MNHEY and SVGEGT. TCRdb independently ran MiXCR on the 5' RACE reads; one entry per CDR3 protein. This table has some 120,000 distinct CDR3 sequences, 16% appearing once. The rearrangement joins TRBV6-2 or TRBV6-3 to TRBJ2-3, with D perhaps TRBD2 (5 bases). The sample consisted of PBMCs or a T cell subset sorted from them (not recorded which). This receptor was obtained from an adult woman who had mild COVID-19 (a few samples of this study predate the infection). Cell type and time point are not known. The CDR3 loop reads CASSYVGAGDTQYF. Here the CDR3 DNA reads TGTGCCAGCAGTTACGTGGGAGCAGGAGATACGCAGTATTTT.